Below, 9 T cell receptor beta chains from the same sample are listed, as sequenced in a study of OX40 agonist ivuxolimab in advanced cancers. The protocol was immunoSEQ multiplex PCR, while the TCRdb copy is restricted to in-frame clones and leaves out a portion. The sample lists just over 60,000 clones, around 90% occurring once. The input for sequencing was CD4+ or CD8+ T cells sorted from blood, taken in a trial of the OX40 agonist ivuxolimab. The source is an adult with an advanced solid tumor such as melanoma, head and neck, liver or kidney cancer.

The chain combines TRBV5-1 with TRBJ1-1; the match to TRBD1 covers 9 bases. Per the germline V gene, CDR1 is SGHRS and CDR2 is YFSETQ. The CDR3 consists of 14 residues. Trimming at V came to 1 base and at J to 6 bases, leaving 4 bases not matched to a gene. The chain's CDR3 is CASSLRQGVAEAFF. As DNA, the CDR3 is TGCGCCAGCAGCTTGCGACAGGGGGTTGCTGAAGCTTTCTTT.

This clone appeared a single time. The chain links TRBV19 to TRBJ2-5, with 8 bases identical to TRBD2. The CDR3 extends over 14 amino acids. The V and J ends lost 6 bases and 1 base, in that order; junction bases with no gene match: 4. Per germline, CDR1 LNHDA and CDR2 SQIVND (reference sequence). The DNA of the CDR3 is TGTGCCAGTAGGTCTAGCGGGTTCCAAGAGACCCAGTACTTC. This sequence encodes CASRSSGFQETQYF.

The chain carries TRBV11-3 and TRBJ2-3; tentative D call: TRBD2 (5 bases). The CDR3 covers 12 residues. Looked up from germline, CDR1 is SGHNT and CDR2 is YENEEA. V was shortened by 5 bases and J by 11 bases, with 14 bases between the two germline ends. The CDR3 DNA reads TGTGCCAGCAGCCTGGCCGGGGTTTGGCAGTATTTT. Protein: CASSLAGVWQYF.

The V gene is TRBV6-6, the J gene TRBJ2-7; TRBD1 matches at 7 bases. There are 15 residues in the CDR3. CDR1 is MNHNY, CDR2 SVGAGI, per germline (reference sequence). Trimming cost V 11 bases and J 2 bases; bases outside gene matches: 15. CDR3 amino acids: CASHRGPGKTYEQYF. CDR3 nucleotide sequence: TGTGCCTCTCACAGGGGTCCCGGAAAAACCTACGAGCAGTACTTC.

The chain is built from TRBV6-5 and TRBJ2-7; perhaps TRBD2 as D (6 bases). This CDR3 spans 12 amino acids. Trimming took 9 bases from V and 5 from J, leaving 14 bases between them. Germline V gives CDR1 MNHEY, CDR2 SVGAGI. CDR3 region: CASARGWNEQYF. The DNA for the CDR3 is TGTGCCAGTGCTCGGGGGTGGAACGAGCAGTACTTC.

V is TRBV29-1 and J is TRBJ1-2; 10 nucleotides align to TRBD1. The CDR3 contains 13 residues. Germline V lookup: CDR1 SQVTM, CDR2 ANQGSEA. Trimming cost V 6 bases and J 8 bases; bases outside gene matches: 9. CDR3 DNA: TGCAGCGTCTCCGGGACAGGGGAGTACGGCTACACCTTC. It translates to CSVSGTGEYGYTF.

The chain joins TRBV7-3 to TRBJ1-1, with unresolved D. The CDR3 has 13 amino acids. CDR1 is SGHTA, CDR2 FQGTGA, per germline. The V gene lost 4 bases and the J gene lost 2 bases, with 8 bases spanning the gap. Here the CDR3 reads CASSSNRNTEAFF. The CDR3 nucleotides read TGTGCCAGCAGCTCCAACAGAAACACTGAAGCTTTCTTT.

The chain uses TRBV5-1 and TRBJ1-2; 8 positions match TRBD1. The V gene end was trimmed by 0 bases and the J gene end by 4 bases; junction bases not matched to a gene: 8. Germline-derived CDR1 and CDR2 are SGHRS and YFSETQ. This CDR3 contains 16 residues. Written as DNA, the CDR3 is TGCGCCAGCAGCTTGGGACAGGGGTCTTTGGGCTATGGCTACACCTTC. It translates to CASSLGQGSLGYGYTF.

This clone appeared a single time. CDR3 bases: TGTGCCAGCAGGGGGCTTGGGTACGAGCAGTACTTC. This encodes CASRGLGYEQYF. V usage is TRBV2 and J usage is TRBJ2-7; tentative D call: TRBD1 (5 bases). The CDR3 totals 12 residues. Trimming stripped 6 bases from V and 4 bases from J, with 10 bases between. CDR1 and CDR2 from the germline V gene are SNHLY and FYNNEI. The entire variable domain, with the rest obtained from reference TRBV2 and TRBJ2-7, is as follows: EPEVTQTPSHQVTQMGQEVILRCVPISNHLYFYWYRQILGQKVEFLVSFYNNEISEKSEIFDDQFSVERPDGSNFTLKIRSTKLEDSAMYFCASRGLGYEQYFGPGTRLTVT.